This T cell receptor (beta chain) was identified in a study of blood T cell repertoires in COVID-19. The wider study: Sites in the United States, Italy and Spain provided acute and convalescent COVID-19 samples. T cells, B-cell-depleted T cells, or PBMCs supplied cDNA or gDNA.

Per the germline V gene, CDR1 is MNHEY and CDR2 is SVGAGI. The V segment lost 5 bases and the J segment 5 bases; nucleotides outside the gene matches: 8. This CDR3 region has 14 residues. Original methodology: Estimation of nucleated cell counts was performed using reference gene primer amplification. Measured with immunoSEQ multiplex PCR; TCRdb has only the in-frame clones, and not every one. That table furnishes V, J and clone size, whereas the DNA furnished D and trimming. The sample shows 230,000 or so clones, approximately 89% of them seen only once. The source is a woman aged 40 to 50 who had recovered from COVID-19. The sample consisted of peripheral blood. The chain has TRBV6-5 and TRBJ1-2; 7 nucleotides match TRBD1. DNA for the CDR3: TGTGCCAGCAGTAAGACGACAGGGAAGTATGGCTACACCTTC. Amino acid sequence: CASSKTTGKYGYTF.